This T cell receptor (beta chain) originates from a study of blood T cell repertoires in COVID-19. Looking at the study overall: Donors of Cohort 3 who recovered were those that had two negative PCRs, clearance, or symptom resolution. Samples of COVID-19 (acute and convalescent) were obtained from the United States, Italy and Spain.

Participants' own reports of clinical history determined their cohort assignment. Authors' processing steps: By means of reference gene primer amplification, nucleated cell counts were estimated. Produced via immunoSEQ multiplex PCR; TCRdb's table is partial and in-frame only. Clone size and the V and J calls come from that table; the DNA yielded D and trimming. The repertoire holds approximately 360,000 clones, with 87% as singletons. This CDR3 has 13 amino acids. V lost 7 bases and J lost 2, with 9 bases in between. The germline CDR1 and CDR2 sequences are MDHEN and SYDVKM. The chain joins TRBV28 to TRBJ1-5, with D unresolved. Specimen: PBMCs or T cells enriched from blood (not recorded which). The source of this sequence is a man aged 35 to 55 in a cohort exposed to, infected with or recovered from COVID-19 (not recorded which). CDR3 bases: TGTGCCAGCACCCAGGTCCGCAATCAGCCCCAGCATTTT. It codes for CASTQVRNQPQHF.